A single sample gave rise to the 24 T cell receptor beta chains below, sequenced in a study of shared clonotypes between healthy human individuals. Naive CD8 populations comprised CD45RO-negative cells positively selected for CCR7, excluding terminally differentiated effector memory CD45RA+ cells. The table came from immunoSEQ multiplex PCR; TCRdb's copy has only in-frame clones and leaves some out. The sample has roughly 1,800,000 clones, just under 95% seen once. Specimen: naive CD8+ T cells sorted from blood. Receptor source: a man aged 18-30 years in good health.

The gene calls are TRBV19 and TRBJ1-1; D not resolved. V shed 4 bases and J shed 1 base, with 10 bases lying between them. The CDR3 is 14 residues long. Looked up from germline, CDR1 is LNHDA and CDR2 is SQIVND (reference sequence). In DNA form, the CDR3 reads TGTGCCAGTAGTACCCCGGGGAGGAACACTGAAGCTTTCTTT. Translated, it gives CASSTPGRNTEAFF.

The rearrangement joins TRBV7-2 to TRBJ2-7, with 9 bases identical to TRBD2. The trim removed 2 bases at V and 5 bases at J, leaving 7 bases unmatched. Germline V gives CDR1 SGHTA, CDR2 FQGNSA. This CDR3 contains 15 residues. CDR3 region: CASSLLAGGLDEQYF. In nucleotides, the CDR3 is TGTGCCAGCAGCTTACTGGCGGGGGGGCTAGACGAGCAGTACTTC.

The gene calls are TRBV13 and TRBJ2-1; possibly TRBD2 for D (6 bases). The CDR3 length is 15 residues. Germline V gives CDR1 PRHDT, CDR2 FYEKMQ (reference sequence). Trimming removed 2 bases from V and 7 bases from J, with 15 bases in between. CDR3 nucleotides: TGTGCCAGCAGCTTATCTCCGGGAGTGGATAATGAGCAGTTCTTC. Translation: CASSLSPGVDNEQFF.

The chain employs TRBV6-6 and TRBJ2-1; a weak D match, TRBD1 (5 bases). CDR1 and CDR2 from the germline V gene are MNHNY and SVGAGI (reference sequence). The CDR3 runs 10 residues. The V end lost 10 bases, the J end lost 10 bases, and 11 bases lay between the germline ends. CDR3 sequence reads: CATQSGEQFF. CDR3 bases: TGTGCCACCCAGTCAGGGGAGCAGTTCTTC.

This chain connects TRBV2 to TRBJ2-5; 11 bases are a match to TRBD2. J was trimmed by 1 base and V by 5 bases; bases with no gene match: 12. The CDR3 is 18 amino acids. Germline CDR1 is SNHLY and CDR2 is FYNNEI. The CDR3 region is CASSSLLAGGTIQETQYF. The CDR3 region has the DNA TGTGCCAGCAGTTCGTTGCTAGCGGGAGGTACCATCCAAGAGACCCAGTACTTC.

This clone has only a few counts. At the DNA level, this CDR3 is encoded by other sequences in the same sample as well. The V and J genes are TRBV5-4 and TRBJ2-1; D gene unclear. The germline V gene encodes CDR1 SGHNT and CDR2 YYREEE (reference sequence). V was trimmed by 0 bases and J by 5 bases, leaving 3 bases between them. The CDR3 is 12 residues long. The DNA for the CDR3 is TGTGCCAGCAGCTTGGGGGACAATGAGCAGTTCTTC. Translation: CASSLGDNEQFF.

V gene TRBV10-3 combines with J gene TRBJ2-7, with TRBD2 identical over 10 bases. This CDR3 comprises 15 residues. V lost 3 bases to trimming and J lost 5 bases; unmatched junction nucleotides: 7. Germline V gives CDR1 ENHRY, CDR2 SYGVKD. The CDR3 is CAISDAGLASHEQYF. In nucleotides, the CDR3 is TGTGCCATCAGTGACGCGGGACTAGCGTCCCACGAGCAGTACTTC.

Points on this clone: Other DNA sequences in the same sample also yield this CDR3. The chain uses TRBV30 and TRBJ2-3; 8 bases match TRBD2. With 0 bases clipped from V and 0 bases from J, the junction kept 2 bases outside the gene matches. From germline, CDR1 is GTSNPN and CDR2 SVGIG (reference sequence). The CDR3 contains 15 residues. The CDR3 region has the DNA TGTGCCTGGAGTGTAGCGGGGGTAAGCACAGATACGCAGTATTTT. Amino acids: CAWSVAGVSTDTQYF.

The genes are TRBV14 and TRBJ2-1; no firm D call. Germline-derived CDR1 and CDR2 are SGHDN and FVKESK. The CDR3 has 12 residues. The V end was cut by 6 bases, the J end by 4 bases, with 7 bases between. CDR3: CASSYGYNEQFF. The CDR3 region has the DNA TGTGCCAGCAGTTATGGATACAATGAGCAGTTCTTC. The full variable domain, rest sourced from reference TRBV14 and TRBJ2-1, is EAGVTQFPSHSVIEKGQTVTLRCDPISGHDNLYWYRRVMGKEIKFLLHFVKESKQDESGMPNNRFLAERTGGTYSTLKVQPAELEDSGVYFCASSYGYNEQFFGPGTRLTVL.

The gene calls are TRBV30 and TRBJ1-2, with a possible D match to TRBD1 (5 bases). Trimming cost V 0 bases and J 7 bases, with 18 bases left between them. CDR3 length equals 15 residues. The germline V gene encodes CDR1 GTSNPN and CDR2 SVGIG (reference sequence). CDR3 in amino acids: CAWSVLSIRERGYTF. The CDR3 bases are TGTGCCTGGAGTGTGTTATCCATCAGGGAACGTGGCTACACCTTC. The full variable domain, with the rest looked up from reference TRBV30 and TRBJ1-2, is SQTIHQWPATLVQPVGSPLSLECTVEGTSNPNLYWYRQAAGRGLQLLFYSVGIGQISSEVPQNLSASRPQDRQFILSSKKLLLSDSGFYLCAWSVLSIRERGYTFGSGTRLTVV.

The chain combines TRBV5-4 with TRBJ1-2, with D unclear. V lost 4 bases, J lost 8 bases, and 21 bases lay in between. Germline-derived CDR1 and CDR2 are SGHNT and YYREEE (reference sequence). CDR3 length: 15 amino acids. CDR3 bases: TGTGCCAGCAGCCGGGAGAACTGGGAGAGTGAAGGCTACACCTTC. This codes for CASSRENWESEGYTF.

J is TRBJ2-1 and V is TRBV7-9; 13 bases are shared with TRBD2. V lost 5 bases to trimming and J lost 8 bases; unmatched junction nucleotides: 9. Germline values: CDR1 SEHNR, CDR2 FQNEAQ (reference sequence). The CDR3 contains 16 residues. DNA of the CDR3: TGTGCCAGCAGCCCCCGGACTAGCGGGAGTATGGATGAGCAGTTCTTC. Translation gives CASSPRTSGSMDEQFF.

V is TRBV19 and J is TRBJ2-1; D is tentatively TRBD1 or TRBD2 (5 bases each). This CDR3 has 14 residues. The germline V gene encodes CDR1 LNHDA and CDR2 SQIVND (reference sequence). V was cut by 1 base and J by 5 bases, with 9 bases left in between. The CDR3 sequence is CASSIGGTHNEQFF. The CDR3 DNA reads TGTGCCAGTAGTATAGGAGGGACCCACAATGAGCAGTTCTTC.

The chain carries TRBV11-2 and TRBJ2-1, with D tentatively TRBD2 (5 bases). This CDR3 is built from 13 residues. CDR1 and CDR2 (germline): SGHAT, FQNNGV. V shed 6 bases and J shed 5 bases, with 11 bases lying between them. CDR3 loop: CASSIGVNNEQFF. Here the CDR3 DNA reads TGTGCCAGCAGTATCGGGGTAAACAATGAGCAGTTCTTC. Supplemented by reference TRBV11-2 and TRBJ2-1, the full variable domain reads EAGVAQSPRYKIIEKRQSVAFWCNPISGHATLYWYQQILGQGPKLLIQFQNNGVVDDSQLPKDRFSAERLKGVDSTLKIQPAKLEDSAVYLCASSIGVNNEQFFGPGTRLTVL.

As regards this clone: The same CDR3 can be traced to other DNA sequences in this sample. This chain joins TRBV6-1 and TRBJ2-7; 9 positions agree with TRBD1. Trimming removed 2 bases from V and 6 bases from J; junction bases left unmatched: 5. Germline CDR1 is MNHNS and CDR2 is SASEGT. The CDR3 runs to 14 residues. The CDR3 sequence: CASSELGTGTEQYF. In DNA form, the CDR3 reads TGTGCCAGCAGTGAATTAGGGACAGGGACCGAGCAGTACTTC.

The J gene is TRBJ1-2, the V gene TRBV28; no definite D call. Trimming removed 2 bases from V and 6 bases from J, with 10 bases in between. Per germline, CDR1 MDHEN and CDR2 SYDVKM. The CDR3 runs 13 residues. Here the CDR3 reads CASSLVAEDGYTF. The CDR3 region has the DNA TGTGCCAGCAGTTTAGTGGCAGAGGATGGCTACACCTTC.

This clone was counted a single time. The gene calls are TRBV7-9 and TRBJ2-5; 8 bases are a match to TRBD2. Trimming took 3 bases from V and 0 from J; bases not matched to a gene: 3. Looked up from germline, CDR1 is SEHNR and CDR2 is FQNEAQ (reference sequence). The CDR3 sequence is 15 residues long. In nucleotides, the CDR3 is TGTGCCAGCAGCTTCCAGGGACTAGACCAAGAGACCCAGTACTTC. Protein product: CASSFQGLDQETQYF.

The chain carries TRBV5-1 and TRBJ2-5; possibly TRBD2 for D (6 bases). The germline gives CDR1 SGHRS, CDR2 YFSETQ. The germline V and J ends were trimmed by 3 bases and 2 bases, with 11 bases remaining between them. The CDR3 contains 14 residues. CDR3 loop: CASSYGGSQETQYF. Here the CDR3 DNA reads TGCGCCAGCAGCTACGGAGGGAGTCAAGAGACCCAGTACTTC.

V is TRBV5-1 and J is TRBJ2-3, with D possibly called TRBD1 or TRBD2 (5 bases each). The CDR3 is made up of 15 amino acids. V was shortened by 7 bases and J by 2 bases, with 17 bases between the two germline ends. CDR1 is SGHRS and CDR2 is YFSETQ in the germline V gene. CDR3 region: CASGTEAATTDTQYF. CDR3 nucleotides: TGCGCCAGCGGGACCGAAGCGGCTACCACAGATACGCAGTATTTT.

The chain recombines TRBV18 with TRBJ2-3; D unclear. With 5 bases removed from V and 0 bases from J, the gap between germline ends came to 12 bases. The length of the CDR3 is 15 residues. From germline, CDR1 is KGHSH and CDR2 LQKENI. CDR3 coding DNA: TGTGCCAGCTCATGGACCTCGGATAGCACAGATACGCAGTATTTT. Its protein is CASSWTSDSTDTQYF.

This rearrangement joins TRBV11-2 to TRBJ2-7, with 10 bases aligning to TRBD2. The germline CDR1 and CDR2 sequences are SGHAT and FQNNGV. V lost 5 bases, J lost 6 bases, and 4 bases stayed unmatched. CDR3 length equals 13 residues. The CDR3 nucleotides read TGTGCCAGCAGCCCCCGGACTAGCGGCGAGCAGTACTTC. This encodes CASSPRTSGEQYF.

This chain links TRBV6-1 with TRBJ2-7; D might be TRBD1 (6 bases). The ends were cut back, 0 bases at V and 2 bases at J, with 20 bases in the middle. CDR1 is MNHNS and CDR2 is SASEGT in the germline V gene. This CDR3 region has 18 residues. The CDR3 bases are TGTGCCAGCAGTGAAGCGAGGGGGTTAGTGGAGCGCCCCTACGAGCAGTACTTC. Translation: CASSEARGLVERPYEQYF.

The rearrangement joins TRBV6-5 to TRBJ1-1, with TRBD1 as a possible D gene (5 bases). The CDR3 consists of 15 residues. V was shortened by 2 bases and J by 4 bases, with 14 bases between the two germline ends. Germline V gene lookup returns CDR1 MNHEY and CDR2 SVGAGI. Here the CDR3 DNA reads TGTGCCAGCAGTTACCTTACAGGAGACTTCACTGAAGCTTTCTTT. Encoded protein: CASSYLTGDFTEAFF.

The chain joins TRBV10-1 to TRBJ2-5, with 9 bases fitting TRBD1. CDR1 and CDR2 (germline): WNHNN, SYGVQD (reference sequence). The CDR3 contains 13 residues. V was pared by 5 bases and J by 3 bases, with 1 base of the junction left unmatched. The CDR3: CASSRQGEETQYF. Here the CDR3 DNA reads TGCGCCAGCAGTAGACAGGGGGAAGAGACCCAGTACTTC.